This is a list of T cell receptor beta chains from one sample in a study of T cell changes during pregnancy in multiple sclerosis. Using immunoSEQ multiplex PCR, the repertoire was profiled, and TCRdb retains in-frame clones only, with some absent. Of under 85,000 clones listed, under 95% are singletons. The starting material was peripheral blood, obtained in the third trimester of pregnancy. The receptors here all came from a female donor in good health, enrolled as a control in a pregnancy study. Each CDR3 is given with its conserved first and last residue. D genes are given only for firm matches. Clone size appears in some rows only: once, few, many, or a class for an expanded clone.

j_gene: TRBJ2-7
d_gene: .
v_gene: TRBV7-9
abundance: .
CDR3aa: CASSQSATGNEQYF
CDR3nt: TGTGCCAGCAGCCAAAGCGCCACAGGGAACGAGCAGTACTTC

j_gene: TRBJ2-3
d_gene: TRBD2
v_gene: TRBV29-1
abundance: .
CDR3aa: CSALTSGGDTQYF
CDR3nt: TGCAGCGCTTTGACTAGCGGGGGTGATACGCAGTATTTT

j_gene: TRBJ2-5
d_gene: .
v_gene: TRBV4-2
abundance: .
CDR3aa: CASSRSGGEETQYF
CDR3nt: TGTGCCAGCAGCCGCTCTGGCGGGGAAGAGACCCAGTACTTC

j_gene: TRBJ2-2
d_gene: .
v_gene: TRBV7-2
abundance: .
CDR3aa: CASSLAGLIGTGELFF
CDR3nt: TGTGCCAGCAGCTTAGCGGGGCTAATTGGAACCGGGGAGCTGTTTTTT

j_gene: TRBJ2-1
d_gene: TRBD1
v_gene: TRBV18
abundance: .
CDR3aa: CASSPRTGGRDEQFF
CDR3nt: TGTGCCAGCTCACCCCGGACAGGGGGACGGGATGAGCAGTTCTTC

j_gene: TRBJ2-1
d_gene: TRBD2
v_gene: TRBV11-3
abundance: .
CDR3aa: CASSLGGLAGDNEQFF
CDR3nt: TGTGCCAGCAGCTTAGGAGGACTAGCGGGTGACAATGAGCAGTTCTTC

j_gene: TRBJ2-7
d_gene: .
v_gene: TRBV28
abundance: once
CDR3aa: CASSQQGYEQYF
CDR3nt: TGTGCCAGCAGCCAACAGGGCTACGAGCAGTACTTC

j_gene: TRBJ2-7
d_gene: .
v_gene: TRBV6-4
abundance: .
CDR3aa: CASSERGGHAEQYF
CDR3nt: TGTGCCAGCAGTGAGAGGGGGGGGCACGCTGAGCAGTACTTC

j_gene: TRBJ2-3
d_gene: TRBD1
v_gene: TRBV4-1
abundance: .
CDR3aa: CASSQGRQGWADTQYF
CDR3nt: TGCGCCAGCAGCCAAGGCCGACAGGGTTGGGCAGATACGCAGTATTTT

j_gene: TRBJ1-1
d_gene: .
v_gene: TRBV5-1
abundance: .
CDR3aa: CASSLSMNTEAFF
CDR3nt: TGCGCCAGCAGCCTTTCTATGAACACTGAAGCTTTCTTT

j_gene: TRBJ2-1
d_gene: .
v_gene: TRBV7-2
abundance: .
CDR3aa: CASSRGGRNNEQFF
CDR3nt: TGTGCCAGCAGCCGTGGGGGCAGAAACAATGAGCAGTTCTTC

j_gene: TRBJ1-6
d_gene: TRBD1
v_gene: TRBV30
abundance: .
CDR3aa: CAWIRGQPNSPLHF
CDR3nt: TGTGCCTGGATAAGGGGGCAGCCAAATTCACCCCTCCACTTT

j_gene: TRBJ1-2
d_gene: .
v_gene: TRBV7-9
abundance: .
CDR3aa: CASSLISSQDGYTF
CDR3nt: TGTGCCAGCAGCTTAATCTCCAGCCAGGATGGCTACACCTTC

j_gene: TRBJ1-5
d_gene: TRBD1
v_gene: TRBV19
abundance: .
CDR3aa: CASSTYSGTDESNQPQHF
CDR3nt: TGTGCCAGTAGTACTTATTCCGGGACAGACGAGAGCAATCAGCCCCAGCATTTT

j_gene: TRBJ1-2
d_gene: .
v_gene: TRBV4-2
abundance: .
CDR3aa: CASSQEWYRAAGGYTF
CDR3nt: TGTGCCAGCAGCCAAGAGTGGTACAGGGCCGCGGGTGGCTACACCTTC

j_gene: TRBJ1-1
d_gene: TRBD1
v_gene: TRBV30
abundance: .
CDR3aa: CAWRGDSKNEAFF
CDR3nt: TGTGCCTGGAGGGGGGACAGCAAAAATGAAGCTTTCTTT

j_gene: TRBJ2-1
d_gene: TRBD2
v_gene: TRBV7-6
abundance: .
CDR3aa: CASSLGPLGGGGYNEQFF
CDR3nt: TGTGCCAGCAGCTTAGGCCCACTCGGCGGCGGGGGGTACAATGAGCAGTTCTTC

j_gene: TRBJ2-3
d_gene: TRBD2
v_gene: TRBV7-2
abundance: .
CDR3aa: CASSPLAGSTDTQYF
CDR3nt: TGTGCCAGCAGCCCCCTAGCGGGAAGCACAGATACGCAGTATTTT

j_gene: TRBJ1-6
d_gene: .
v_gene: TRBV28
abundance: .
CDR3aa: CASSPTPGRRDSPLHF
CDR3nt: TGTGCCAGCAGCCCAACCCCCGGACGGAGGGATTCACCCCTCCACTTT

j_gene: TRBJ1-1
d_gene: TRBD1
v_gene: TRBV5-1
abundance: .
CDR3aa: CASSLAAGGSVWTEAFF
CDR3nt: TGCGCCAGCAGCTTGGCGGCAGGGGGCAGTGTGTGGACTGAAGCTTTCTTT

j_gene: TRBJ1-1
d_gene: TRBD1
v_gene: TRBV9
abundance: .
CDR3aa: CASSPRQGTNTEAFF
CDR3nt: TGTGCCAGCAGCCCGAGACAGGGTACGAACACTGAAGCTTTCTTT

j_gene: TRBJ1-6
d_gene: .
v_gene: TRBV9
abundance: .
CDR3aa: CASSAEMSSYNSPLHF
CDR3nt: TGTGCCAGCAGCGCCGAGATGAGCTCCTATAATTCACCCCTCCACTTT

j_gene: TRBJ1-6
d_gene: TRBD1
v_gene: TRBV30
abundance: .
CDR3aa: CAWSGGIGGGYNLPLHF
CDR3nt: TGTGCCTGGAGTGGCGGGATAGGGGGCGGCTATAATTTACCCCTCCACTTT

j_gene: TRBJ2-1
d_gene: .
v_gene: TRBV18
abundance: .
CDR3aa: CASSRLGAANEQFF
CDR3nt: TGTGCCAGCTCACGACTGGGGGCGGCCAATGAGCAGTTCTTC

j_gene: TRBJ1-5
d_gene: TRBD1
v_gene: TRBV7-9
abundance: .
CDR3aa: CASSRTGTGGDQPQHF
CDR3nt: TGTGCCAGCAGCCGTACCGGGACAGGGGGTGACCAGCCCCAGCATTTT

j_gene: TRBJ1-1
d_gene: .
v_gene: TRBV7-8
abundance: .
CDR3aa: CASSLGTSMNTEAFF
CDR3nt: TGTGCCAGCAGCTTGGGCACCTCCATGAACACTGAAGCTTTCTTT

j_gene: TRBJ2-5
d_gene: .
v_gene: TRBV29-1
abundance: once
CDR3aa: CSVLSRAGSGETQYF
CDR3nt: TGCAGCGTTCTGTCGAGAGCAGGGTCTGGGGAGACCCAGTACTTC

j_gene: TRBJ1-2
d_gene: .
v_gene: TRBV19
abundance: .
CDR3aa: CASTPGYGYTF
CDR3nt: TGTGCCAGTACGCCAGGGTATGGCTACACCTTC

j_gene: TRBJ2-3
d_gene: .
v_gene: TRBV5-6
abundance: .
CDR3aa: CASRKGITDTQYF
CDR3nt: TGTGCCAGCAGGAAGGGGATCACAGATACGCAGTATTTT

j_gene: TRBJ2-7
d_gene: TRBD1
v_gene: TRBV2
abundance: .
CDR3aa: CASRVGQGQYEQYF
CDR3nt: TGTGCCAGCAGGGTCGGACAGGGACAGTACGAGCAGTACTTC

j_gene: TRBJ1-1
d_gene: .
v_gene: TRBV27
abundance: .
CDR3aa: CASSLREWQSEAFF
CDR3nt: TGTGCCAGCAGTTTGAGGGAGTGGCAGTCTGAAGCTTTCTTT

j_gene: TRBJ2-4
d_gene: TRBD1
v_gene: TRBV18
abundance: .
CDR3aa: CASSVTGENIQYF
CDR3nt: TGTGCCAGCTCAGTAACAGGGGAAAACATTCAGTACTTC

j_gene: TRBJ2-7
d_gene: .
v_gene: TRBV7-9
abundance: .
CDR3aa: CASSLYLDSPEDEQYF
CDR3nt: TGTGCCAGCAGCTTATACCTGGACAGTCCAGAGGACGAGCAGTACTTC

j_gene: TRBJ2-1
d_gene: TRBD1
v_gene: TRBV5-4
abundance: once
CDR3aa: CASSPPGQGYNEQFF
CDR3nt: TGTGCCAGCAGCCCGCCGGGACAGGGGTACAATGAGCAGTTCTTC

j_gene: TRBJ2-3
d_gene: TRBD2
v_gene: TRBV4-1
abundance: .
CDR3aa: CASSQGVRGGVDTQYF
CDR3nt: TGCGCCAGCAGCCAAGGAGTTCGGGGGGGCGTGGATACGCAGTATTTT

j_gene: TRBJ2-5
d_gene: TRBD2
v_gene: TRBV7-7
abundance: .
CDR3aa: CASSLGTRMETQYF
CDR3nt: TGTGCTAGCAGCTTAGGGACTAGGATGGAGACCCAGTACTTC

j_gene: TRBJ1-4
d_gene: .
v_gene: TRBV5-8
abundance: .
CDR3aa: CASSLGGRNEKLFF
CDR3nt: TGTGCCAGCAGCTTGGGGGGCCGGAATGAAAAACTGTTTTTT

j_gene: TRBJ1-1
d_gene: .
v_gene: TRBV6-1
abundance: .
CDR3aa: CASSEPTDTEAFF
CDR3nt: TGTGCCAGCAGTGAACCGACAGACACTGAAGCTTTCTTT

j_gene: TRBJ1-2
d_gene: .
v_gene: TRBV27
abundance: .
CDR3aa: CASSYRLPTGRNYGYTF
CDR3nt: TGTGCCAGCAGTTACCGACTACCTACCGGGCGGAACTATGGCTACACCTTC

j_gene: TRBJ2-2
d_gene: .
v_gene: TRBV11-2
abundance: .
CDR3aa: CASRSIQGNTGELFF
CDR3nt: TGTGCCAGCAGGTCCATACAGGGCAACACCGGGGAGCTGTTTTTT

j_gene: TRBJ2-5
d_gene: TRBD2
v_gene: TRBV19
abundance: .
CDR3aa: CASSMGAGTRETQYF
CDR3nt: TGTGCCAGTAGTATGGGAGCGGGAACTCGGGAGACCCAGTACTTC

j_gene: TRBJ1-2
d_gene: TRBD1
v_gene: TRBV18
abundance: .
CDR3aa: CASSPRDRKSYTF
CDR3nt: TGTGCCAGCTCACCTCGGGACAGAAAGAGCTACACCTTC

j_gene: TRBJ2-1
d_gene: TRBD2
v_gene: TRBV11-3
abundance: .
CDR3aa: CASSQGLADNEQFF
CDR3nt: TGTGCCAGCAGCCAGGGACTAGCAGACAATGAGCAGTTCTTC

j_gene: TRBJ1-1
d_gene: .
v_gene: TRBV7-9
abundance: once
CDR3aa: CASSLRVGEAFF
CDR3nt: TGTGCCAGCAGCTTGAGAGTTGGTGAAGCTTTCTTT

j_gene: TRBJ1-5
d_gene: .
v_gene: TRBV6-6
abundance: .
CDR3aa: CASSSIQGKRDQPQHF
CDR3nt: TGTGCCAGCAGCTCCATACAGGGTAAGAGAGATCAGCCCCAGCATTTT

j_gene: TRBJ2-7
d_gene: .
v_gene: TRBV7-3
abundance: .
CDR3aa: CASSSRRGVEQYF
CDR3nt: TGTGCCAGCAGCTCGCGGCGGGGCGTCGAGCAGTACTTC

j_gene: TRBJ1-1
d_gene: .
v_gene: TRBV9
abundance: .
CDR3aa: CASTGGNQGITEAFF
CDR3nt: TGTGCCAGCACCGGGGGGAACCAGGGGATCACTGAAGCTTTCTTT